The present entry profiles one TCR beta chain with its context. These data originate in a study of blood T cell repertoires in COVID-19. About the study: Spain, Italy and the United States supplied samples that represented acute and convalescent COVID-19.

TCRdb keeps only in-frame clones here, not all; method: immunoSEQ multiplex PCR. Of around 140,000 clones in the sample, about three quarters are singletons; the top ten hold under 6%. V lost 0 bases and J lost 8; bases outside the gene matches: 12. In germline, CDR1 is LGHNA, CDR2 YSLEER. The CDR3 has 17 residues. The chain couples TRBV4-3 to TRBJ2-1; the match to TRBD2 covers 8 bases. The TCR sequence derives from a woman of 80 years or more with active or convalescent COVID-19. The sample was peripheral blood. The CDR3 DNA reads as TGCGCCAGCAGCCAAGATGGGCCCTCGGGCGGGGGGTATGAGCAGTTCTTC. This codes for CASSQDGPSGGGYEQFF.